The clone carrying this T cell receptor beta chain was seen a handful of times. Antigen: not known. TCRdb re-analysed the RACE reads in MiXCR, keeping a single row per CDR3 protein. This table holds 80,000 to 100,000 distinct CDR3 sequences, about 9.6% found once. This CDR3 region has 15 residues. Germline CDR1 is SGHTA and CDR2 is FQGNSA. V gave up 5 bases and J gave up 4 bases; unmatched junction bases: 9. This entry is derived from a study of human T cells and chemical hapten exposure. Overall study results and limits: High-frequency TCRs, those above 1 in 1000, stayed the same after DPC sensitization.

Time point meaning: patch test 2, 6 weeks after DPC sensitization. Treatment described: therapeutic diphenylcyclopropenone sensitization with weekly scalp DPC. The sequenced sample was whole blood, obtained in connection with sensitization to the hapten diphenylcyclopropenone (DPC). The chain employs TRBV7-2 and TRBJ2-3; TRBD2 matches at 7 bases. The origin of this receptor is a woman between 35 and 50 years old with alopecia areata. Some clones in this sample may be carry-over from other donors' samples. CDR3 region: CASSTGTTMSDTQYF. CDR3 sequence (DNA): TGTGCCAGCAGCACCGGGACTACTATGTCAGATACGCAGTATTTT. The full variable domain, completed using reference TRBV7-2 and TRBJ2-3, is GAGVSQSPSNKVTEKGKDVELRCDPISGHTALYWYRQSLGQGLEFLIYFQGNSAPDKSGLPSDRFSAERTGGSVSTLTIQRTQQEDSAVYLCASSTGTTMSDTQYFGPGTRLTVL.